This is a list of T cell receptor beta chains from one sample in a study of blood T cell repertoires in COVID-19. The method was immunoSEQ multiplex PCR; TCRdb's version includes in-frame clones alone and lacks a portion of them. The top ten hold 1.7% of the sample, which has more than 250,000 clones, almost 90% seen once. The sequenced sample was PBMCs or T cells enriched from blood (not recorded which). The receptors originated from a woman younger than 35 with acute COVID-19. Each CDR3 is given with its conserved first and last residue. The D gene is left open where the match is weak. Not all rows give a size; the values are once, few, many and, for expanded clones, a class.

TRBD1,TRBV6-1,TRBJ1-6,-,CASSVGRGSYNSPLHF,TGTGCCAGCAGTGTCGGCAGGGGGTCCTATAATTCACCCCTCCACTTT
-,TRBV2,TRBJ1-5,-,CASSNGGFSNQPQHF,TGTGCCAGCAGTAACGGGGGGTTCAGCAATCAGCCCCAGCATTTT
-,TRBV18,TRBJ1-3,-,CASSPQGNSGNTIYF,TGTGCCAGCTCACCACAGGGGAACTCTGGAAACACCATATATTTT
-,TRBV2,TRBJ1-6,once,CASSRTVYNSPLHF,TGTGCCAGCAGCAGGACAGTCTATAATTCACCCCTCCACTTT
-,TRBV19,TRBJ1-2,-,CASSLGGTAGHYGYTF,TGTGCCAGTAGCTTAGGTGGGACTGCGGGGCACTATGGCTACACCTTC
-,TRBV5-1,TRBJ2-5,-,CASSIGGPVPQETQYF,TGCGCCAGCAGCATCGGGGGTCCGGTCCCCCAAGAGACCCAGTACTTC
-,TRBV6-1,TRBJ1-3,few,CASSEDGGSSGNTIYF,TGTGCCAGCAGTGAAGATGGGGGCTCTTCTGGAAACACCATATATTTT
-,TRBV19,TRBJ1-2,-,CASSTRQQSNYGYTF,TGTGCCAGTAGTACCCGACAGCAGAGTAACTATGGCTACACCTTC
TRBD1,TRBV27,TRBJ1-1,-,CASSSDRGLAEAFF,TGTGCCAGCAGTTCGGACAGGGGCCTAGCTGAAGCTTTCTTT
-,TRBV28,TRBJ1-6,-,CASLGTTSSSLHF,TGTGCCAGCCTCGGGACAACCAGTTCGTCCCTCCACTTT
TRBD1,TRBV27,TRBJ1-2,-,CASSSTPDRAIVYGYTF,TGTGCCAGCAGTTCAACCCCCGACAGGGCAATTGTCTATGGCTACACCTTC
TRBD1,TRBV18,TRBJ2-6,-,CASSPIPQGAGSGANVLTF,TGTGCCAGCTCACCAATCCCGCAGGGGGCGGGGAGTGGGGCCAACGTCCTGACTTTC
-,TRBV21-1,TRBJ1-2,-,CASSKDGTAYGYTF,TGTGCCAGCAGCAAAGATGGGACAGCCTATGGCTACACCTTC
TRBD2,TRBV7-9,TRBJ2-1,few,CASSLVGGSSYNEQFF,TGTGCCAGCAGCTTAGTAGGCGGGAGCTCCTACAATGAGCAGTTCTTC
TRBD2,TRBV9,TRBJ2-2,-,CASRFTGLERTGELFF,TGTGCCAGCAGATTCACTGGACTAGAGAGAACCGGGGAGCTGTTTTTT
TRBD2,TRBV5-6,TRBJ2-1,-,CASSSPGTSVEQFF,TGTGCCAGCAGCTCCCCCGGGACTAGCGTAGAGCAGTTCTTC
TRBD2,TRBV4-3,TRBJ2-5,-,CASSQELAGAEVETQYF,TGCGCCAGCAGCCAAGAGCTAGCGGGAGCTGAGGTAGAGACCCAGTACTTC
-,TRBV28,TRBJ1-1,-,CASSSPDLNTEAFF,TGTGCCAGCAGTTCACCTGACTTGAACACTGAAGCTTTCTTT
-,TRBV4-1,TRBJ2-7,-,CASSQGTASYEQYF,TGCGCCAGCAGCCAAGGGACAGCCTCTTACGAGCAGTACTTC
TRBD1,TRBV18,TRBJ1-2,-,CASSLQGARGYTF,TGTGCCAGCTCACTTCAGGGGGCGCGTGGCTACACCTTC
TRBD1,TRBV7-2,TRBJ1-4,-,CASSSTGGNEKLFF,TGTGCCAGCAGCTCCACAGGGGGCAATGAAAAACTGTTTTTT
-,TRBV10-1,TRBJ1-1,-,CASSETGNTEAFF,TGCGCCAGCAGTGAGACAGGGAACACTGAAGCTTTCTTT
TRBD2,TRBV5-4,TRBJ2-2,-,CASSPSYVLAGPNTGELFF,TGTGCCAGCAGCCCAAGCTATGTACTAGCGGGACCCAACACCGGGGAGCTGTTTTTT
-,TRBV3-1/TRBV3-2,TRBJ1-1,-,CASSQVGRNTEAFF,TGTGCCAGCAGCCAAGTGGGCAGGAACACTGAAGCTTTCTTT
-,TRBV10-3,TRBJ1-1,-,CAISAGGRQLNTEAFF,TGTGCCATCAGTGCGGGCGGTAGACAGCTGAACACTGAAGCTTTCTTT
-,TRBV5-5,TRBJ2-1,-,CASLDPTVHNEQFF,TGTGCCAGCTTAGACCCGACAGTTCACAATGAGCAGTTCTTC
-,TRBV2,TRBJ2-1,-,CASIPGSNHNEQFF,TGTGCCAGCATACCCGGGAGTAATCATAATGAGCAGTTCTTC
-,TRBV29-1,TRBJ2-1,-,CSVDKTGRYEQFF,TGCAGCGTTGACAAGACAGGGAGGTATGAGCAGTTCTTC
TRBD1,TRBV28,TRBJ1-1,-,CASSLRTGRNTEAFF,TGTGCCAGCAGTCTTAGGACAGGGCGGAACACTGAAGCTTTCTTT
TRBD1,TRBV19,TRBJ2-6,once,CASSFRLLPTGRSGANVLTF,TGTGCCAGTAGCTTCCGCCTCCTTCCGACAGGGCGCTCTGGGGCCAACGTCCTGACTTTC
TRBD2,TRBV9,TRBJ2-5,-,CASSAVEGRGETQYF,TGTGCCAGCAGCGCCGTGGAGGGGAGGGGAGAGACCCAGTACTTC
TRBD2,TRBV28,TRBJ2-3,-,CASRVAGGTLGTQYF,TGTGCCAGCAGAGTAGCGGGAGGGACGTTGGGTACGCAGTATTTT
-,TRBV12-3/TRBV12-4,TRBJ1-3,-,CASSLQGLAIYF,TGTGCCAGCAGTTTACAGGGGCTCGCCATATATTTT
TRBD1,TRBV3-1/TRBV3-2,TRBJ2-7,once,CASSPRDRGPSEQYF,TGTGCCAGCAGCCCCCGGGACAGGGGCCCGAGCGAGCAGTACTTC
-,TRBV7-2,TRBJ1-2,-,CASSSSTVNYGYTF,TGTGCCAGCAGCTCTTCCACAGTCAACTATGGCTACACCTTC
-,TRBV19,TRBJ2-7,-,CASSSGRVPHDEQYF,TGTGCCAGTAGTTCCGGTCGGGTCCCGCACGACGAGCAGTACTTC
-,TRBV9,TRBJ1-5,-,CASSPHSDTPSTQHF,TGTGCCAGCAGCCCTCACTCGGACACCCCATCGACCCAGCATTTT
TRBD2,TRBV29-1,TRBJ2-1,once,CSGGRTSDQSSYNEQFF,TGCAGCGGGGGCCGAACTAGCGACCAAAGCTCCTACAATGAGCAGTTCTTC
TRBD2,TRBV18,TRBJ2-2,-,CASSPSPRLAGVAGFTGELFF,TGTGCCAGCTCACCATCCCCCCGACTAGCGGGAGTTGCGGGCTTTACCGGGGAGCTGTTTTTT
TRBD1,TRBV5-8,TRBJ2-3,-,CASSSPGVRDRRTDTQYF,TGTGCCAGCAGCTCACCAGGAGTGAGGGACAGAAGGACAGATACGCAGTATTTT
-,TRBV27,TRBJ2-2,-,CASSFGDTGELFF,TGTGCCAGCAGTTTCGGGGACACCGGGGAGCTGTTTTTT
-,TRBV5-1,TRBJ2-1,-,CASSPGGRLVSYNEQFF,TGCGCCAGCAGCCCGGGGGGCCGGCTGGTCTCCTACAATGAGCAGTTCTTC
TRBD2,TRBV5-1,TRBJ2-3,-,CASSLAGLAGDTQYF,TGCGCCAGCAGCTTGGCGGGACTAGCGGGAGATACGCAGTATTTT
TRBD1,TRBV28,TRBJ1-5,-,CASSTQTGGRDQPQHF,TGTGCCAGCAGTACCCAGACAGGGGGTAGAGATCAGCCCCAGCATTTT
TRBD2,TRBV7-6,TRBJ2-1,-,CASSLGGGLDNEQFF,TGTGCCAGCAGCTTAGGGGGGGGACTGGACAATGAGCAGTTCTTC
-,TRBV7-2,TRBJ2-2,-,CASARDRGTGELFF,TGTGCCAGCGCTAGAGATCGAGGCACCGGGGAGCTGTTTTTT
TRBD1,TRBV29-1,TRBJ2-1,-,CSVDWGQGKNEQFF,TGCAGCGTTGATTGGGGACAGGGGAAAAATGAGCAGTTCTTC
-,TRBV28,TRBJ1-2,-,CATDRNYGYTF,TGTGCCACTGACAGAAACTATGGCTACACCTTC